The 26 T cell receptor beta chains in this list originate from one sample, sequenced in a study of blood T cell repertoires in COVID-19. Method: immunoSEQ multiplex PCR; TCRdb's copy keeps in-frame clones and lacks some. The table includes about 250,000 clones, just over 90% detected once. The specimen sequenced was PBMCs or T cells enriched from blood (not recorded which). These receptors came from a woman aged 18-30 years who had recovered from COVID-19.

The V call is TRBV4-1, the J call TRBJ1-3; D possibly corresponds to TRBD1 (5 bases). The germline V and J ends were trimmed by 2 bases and 6 bases, with 11 bases remaining between them. The V gene's germline CDR1 is MGHRA and CDR2 YSYEKL. The CDR3 extends over 14 amino acids. DNA of the CDR3: TGCGCCAGCAGCCAACCTTGGGGCGTAAACACCATATATTTT. Amino acids: CASSQPWGVNTIYF.

This chain links TRBV27 with TRBJ1-2, with no clear D. CDR3 length: 13 residues. The ends were cut back, 6 bases at V and 3 bases at J, with 11 bases in the middle. In germline, CDR1 is MNHEY, CDR2 SMNVEV (reference sequence). The CDR3 DNA reads TGTGCCAGCAGGGCGTGGCAGGACTATGGCTACACCTTC. It specifies CASRAWQDYGYTF.

The chain carries TRBV7-2 and TRBJ2-5; a possible D gene is TRBD1 (5 bases). This CDR3 is built from 16 residues. The germline CDR1 and CDR2 sequences are SGHTA and FQGNSA. Trimming left V 2 bases short and J 3 bases short, with 16 bases between. CDR3 loop: CASSLSPGQGEETQYF. CDR3 DNA: TGTGCCAGCAGCTTAAGCCCCGGCCAGGGCGAAGAGACCCAGTACTTC.

The rearrangement joins TRBV10-3 to TRBJ2-1; 8 bases align to TRBD2. From germline, CDR1 is ENHRY and CDR2 SYGVKD. The CDR3 is 14 amino acids. V gave up 2 bases and J gave up 8 bases; unmatched junction bases: 5. DNA of the CDR3: TGTGCCATCAGTGAGGGACTAGCCATATATGAGCAGTTCTTC. It yields the protein CAISEGLAIYEQFF.

The J gene is TRBJ1-4, the V gene TRBV28; tentatively, D is TRBD1 (6 bases). There are 13 residues in the CDR3. Germline loops: CDR1 MDHEN, CDR2 SYDVKM. V was trimmed by 2 bases and J by 8 bases, leaving 9 bases between them. This CDR3 is CASSLVGGEKLFF. In DNA form, the CDR3 reads TGTGCCAGCAGTTTAGTAGGGGGAGAAAAACTGTTTTTT. Supplemented by reference TRBV28 and TRBJ1-4, the full variable domain reads DVKVTQSSRYLVKRTGEKVFLECVQDMDHENMFWYRQDPGLGLRLIYFSYDVKMKEKGDIPEGYSVSREKKERFSLILESASTNQTSMYLCASSLVGGEKLFFGSGTQLSVL.

The chain joins TRBV21-1 to TRBJ2-6; TRBD2, the D gene given by the table, was not confirmed from the DNA. TRBV21-1 is a pseudogene segment. The CDR3 loop spans 17 amino acids. CDR3 in amino acids: CASSKDRGGSGANVLTF. The CDR3 bases are TGTGCCAGCAGCAAAGATCGGGGGGGCTCTGGGGCCAACGTCCTGACTTTC.

The chain combines TRBV5-1 with TRBJ1-4, with D possibly TRBD1 on 6 matching bases. Germline loops: CDR1 SGHRS, CDR2 YFSETQ. The length of the CDR3 is 14 residues. V lost 3 bases, J lost 1 base, and 7 bases lay in between. The CDR3 DNA is TGCGCCAGCAGCTCACAGGGAACTAATGAAAAACTGTTTTTT. It codes for CASSSQGTNEKLFF. Full variable domain (outside the CDR3, taken from reference TRBV5-1 and TRBJ1-4): KAGVTQTPRYLIKTRGQQVTLSCSPISGHRSVSWYQQTPGQGLQFLFEYFSETQRNKGNFPGRFSGRQFSNSRSEMNVSTLELGDSALYLCASSSQGTNEKLFFGSGTQLSVL.

Concerning this clone: This CDR3 is also generated by other DNA sequences in the sample. The CDR3 region is CASSLEGGGSGANVLTF. The CDR3 nucleotides are TGCGCCAGCAGCTTGGAAGGAGGCGGCTCTGGGGCCAACGTCCTGACTTTC. V is TRBV5-1 and J is TRBJ2-6, with a possible D match to TRBD2 (5 bases). This CDR3 comprises 17 residues. Trimming removed 0 bases at V and 0 bases at J, with 10 bases between. Germline CDR1 SGHRS, CDR2 YFSETQ.

The chain recombines TRBV25-1 with TRBJ1-6, with TRBD1 matching over 7 bases. V shed 1 base, J shed 3 bases, and the junction held 0 bases outside the gene matches. The CDR3 runs to 15 residues. Germline V lookup: CDR1 MGHDK, CDR2 SYGVNS. CDR3 protein: CASSEWTGYNSPLHF. For the CDR3, the DNA is TGTGCCAGCAGTGAATGGACAGGCTATAATTCACCCCTCCACTTT.

This sequence joins TRBV7-9 and TRBJ1-2; a possible D gene is TRBD1 (6 bases). Germline lookup yields CDR1 SEHNR and CDR2 FQNEAQ (reference sequence). The germline V and J ends were trimmed by 4 bases and 8 bases, with 14 bases remaining between them. This CDR3 comprises 13 residues. CDR3 protein: CASSSTGFGGYTF. The CDR3 DNA sequence: TGTGCCAGCAGCTCCACAGGGTTTGGCGGCTACACCTTC.

The chain employs TRBV4-1 and TRBJ2-6; a weak D match, TRBD1 (6 bases). Per the germline V gene, CDR1 is MGHRA and CDR2 is YSYEKL. The CDR3 extends over 18 amino acids. Trimming took 1 base from V and 1 from J, leaving 14 bases between them. The CDR3 region is CASSQVSRGESGANVLTF. The CDR3 DNA sequence: TGCGCCAGCAGCCAAGTCTCCAGGGGAGAATCTGGGGCCAACGTCCTGACTTTC.

This clone was observed a single time. The chain has TRBV18 and TRBJ1-2; no clear D. CDR3 length: 14 amino acids. Germline lookup yields CDR1 KGHSH and CDR2 LQKENI. V was shortened by 0 bases and J by 4 bases, with 9 bases between the two germline ends. CDR3 in DNA: TGTGCCAGCTCACCACCGGGCAGGCCCTATGGCTACACCTTC. Its translation is CASSPPGRPYGYTF.

The chain uses TRBV7-6 and TRBJ2-1; D call uncertain. The CDR3 loop spans 12 amino acids. The V end was cut by 1 base, the J end by 7 bases, with 5 bases between. Per germline, CDR1 SGHVS and CDR2 FNYEAQ. CDR3 DNA sequence: TGTGCCAGCAGCTTAGATGCGAATGAGCAGTTCTTC. Amino acids: CASSLDANEQFF.

The chain uses TRBV2 and TRBJ2-4; 7 bases agree with TRBD1. The CDR3 consists of 15 residues. Germline CDR1 and CDR2: SNHLY and FYNNEI. With V trimmed by 5 bases and J by 0 bases, 4 bases remained unmatched. The CDR3 sequence: CASSPGQLAKNIQYF. The CDR3 region has the DNA TGTGCCAGCAGTCCGGGACAGCTAGCCAAAAACATTCAGTACTTC.

The chain joins TRBV29-1 to TRBJ1-1; D call uncertain. Germline V gene data show CDR1 as SQVTM and CDR2 as ANQGSEA. There are 15 residues in the CDR3. V lost 5 bases to trimming and J lost 3 bases, with 19 bases between them. The CDR3 here is CSVPRGAAVDTEAFF. CDR3 in DNA: TGCAGCGTTCCTCGGGGAGCCGCAGTGGACACTGAAGCTTTCTTT.

V usage is TRBV7-3 and J usage is TRBJ2-2, with 10 bases that match TRBD1. The CDR3 covers 14 residues. Germline values: CDR1 SGHTA, CDR2 FQGTGA. V was pared by 5 bases and J by 4 bases, with 1 base of the junction left unmatched. Here the CDR3 DNA reads TGTGCCAGCAGCCGGGACAGGGGCACCGGGGAGCTGTTTTTT. Protein sequence: CASSRDRGTGELFF.

This rearrangement joins TRBV5-1 to TRBJ1-1; 8 nucleotides agree with TRBD1. The length of the CDR3 is 14 residues. The V and J ends lost 4 bases and 6 bases, in that order; junction bases with no gene match: 8. Per the germline V gene, CDR1 is SGHRS and CDR2 is YFSETQ. Written as DNA, the CDR3 is TGCGCCAGCAGCCCTCGGACAGGGAGACCTGAAGCTTTCTTT. This codes for CASSPRTGRPEAFF.

The chain combines TRBV4-2 with TRBJ1-1; TRBD1 is a possible D gene (5 bases). The CDR3 is 14 residues long. CDR1 is LGHNA, CDR2 YNFKEQ, per germline. The germline V and J ends were trimmed by 0 bases and 5 bases, with 10 bases remaining between them. DNA of the CDR3: TGTGCCAGCAGCCAAGATGGGACTTGGACTGAAGCTTTCTTT. As protein: CASSQDGTWTEAFF.

The chain joins TRBV18 to TRBJ1-2; TRBD1 agrees at 8 bases. Looked up from germline, CDR1 is KGHSH and CDR2 is LQKENI. Trimming took 3 bases from V and 4 from J; bases not matched to a gene: 4. The CDR3 length is 14 residues. This CDR3 reads CASSPTGDGYGYTF. The CDR3 region has the DNA TGTGCCAGCTCACCGACAGGGGATGGCTATGGCTACACCTTC.

This chain connects TRBV3-1 (or the pseudogene TRBV3-2) to TRBJ1-1; unclear D gene. CDR3 length equals 12 residues. With 0 bases removed from V and 10 bases from J, the gap between germline ends came to 9 bases. CDR1 is LGHDT, CDR2 YNNKEL, per germline (reference sequence). CDR3 bases: TGTGCCAGCAGCCAAGAGGGAGGTACAGCTTTCTTT. Translation gives CASSQEGGTAFF.

This clone was observed a single time. This chain joins TRBV15 and TRBJ2-2; no clear D gene. This CDR3 is built from 17 residues. V gave up 3 bases and J gave up 0 bases, with 14 bases separating them. The germline V gene has CDR1 LNHNV and CDR2 YYDKDF (reference sequence). CDR3 sequence (DNA): TGTGCCACCAGCAGGAAAATGTTCAGTACGAACACCGGGGAGCTGTTTTTT. It specifies CATSRKMFSTNTGELFF.

As DNA, the CDR3 is TGCGCCAGCAGCCCGGAGCAGGGGGCCGGAGGCTACACCTTC. Translation gives CASSPEQGAGGYTF. The chain combines TRBV5-1 with TRBJ1-2, with 8 bases lining up with TRBD1. V lost 4 bases, J lost 8 bases, and 10 bases stayed unmatched. CDR3 size: 14 residues. Looked up from germline, CDR1 is SGHRS and CDR2 is YFSETQ.

The count of this clone is one. V gene TRBV10-2 combines with J gene TRBJ2-7; tentatively, D is TRBD1 (5 bases). Germline V gene data show CDR1 as WSHSY and CDR2 as SAAADI. Trimming left V 0 bases short and J 5 bases short, with 14 bases between. CDR3 length: 15 amino acids. The CDR3 region has the DNA TGCGCCAGCAGTGAGTCAAGACGGACACCGGACGAGCAGTACTTC. This translates into CASSESRRTPDEQYF.

This rearrangement joins TRBV29-1 to TRBJ1-1; weak D call: TRBD1 (5 bases). Between the trimmed V and J ends, which lost 6 bases and 0 bases, there was a span of 8 bases. CDR1 is SQVTM, CDR2 ANQGSEA, per germline. The CDR3 totals 12 residues. The CDR3 bases are TGCAGCGTCCAGGGCATGAACACTGAAGCTTTCTTT. Protein sequence: CSVQGMNTEAFF.

This clone was detected only a few times. CDR3 protein: CASSSDRRRLYEQYF. CDR3 bases: TGTGCCAGCAGTTCGGACAGGCGTAGACTCTACGAGCAGTACTTC. This chain uses TRBV6-2 or TRBV6-3 with TRBJ2-7; 7 nucleotides match TRBD1. V was pared by 4 bases and J by 3 bases, with 9 bases of the junction left unmatched. This CDR3 region has 15 residues. CDR1 and CDR2 (germline): MNHEY, SVGEGT.

This clone occurred a few times. The V gene is TRBV11-2, the J gene TRBJ2-2; 8 bases match TRBD2. The length of the CDR3 is 16 residues. Germline V gives CDR1 SGHAT, CDR2 FQNNGV. J was trimmed by 7 bases and V by 4 bases; bases with no gene match: 11. In DNA form, the CDR3 reads TGTGCCAGCAGCTCCCTCGGGAGGGGCCGAATCGGGGAGCTGTTTTTT. Its protein product is CASSSLGRGRIGELFF.